This TCR beta chain emerged from a study of blood T cell repertoires in COVID-19. CDR3 length equals 21 residues. V was pared by 4 bases and J by 0 bases, with 28 bases between. CDR1 is SGDLS, CDR2 YYNGEE, per germline. Generated by immunoSEQ multiplex PCR, the TCRdb table keeps only in-frame clones and is missing some. The sample records about 210,000 clones, around 89% being singletons. The chain uses TRBV9 and TRBJ1-4; TRBD1 might be the D (5 bases). The receptor's source is a woman aged 40-49 years with acute or convalescent COVID-19. The sequencing sample was made of peripheral blood. CDR3 residues: CASSPLHPPGGGFPTNEKLFF. The DNA for the CDR3 is TGTGCCAGCAGCCCACTTCACCCACCTGGGGGGGGATTCCCAACTAATGAAAAACTGTTTTTT.